The 32 T cell receptor beta chains below all came from one sample that was sequenced in a study of shared clonotypes between healthy human individuals. The assay was immunoSEQ multiplex PCR, and TCRdb's table has in-frame clones only and misses some. The table lists around 1,900,000 clones, around 93% of them singletons. The naive CD8 subset, CD45RO-negative cells positively selected for CCR7, excluded terminally differentiated effector memory CD45RA+ cells. The sequencing sample was made of naive CD8+ T cells from PBMCs. Every receptor here comes from a man younger than 30 in good health. Some clones in this sample may be carry-over from other donors' samples.

The chain couples TRBV6-5 to TRBJ1-2, with D perhaps TRBD1 (5 bases). Germline CDR1 and CDR2: MNHEY and SVGAGI. The V end lost 6 bases, the J end lost 4 bases, and 15 bases lay between the germline ends. The CDR3 covers 14 residues. The CDR3 DNA follows: TGTGCCAGCAGACAGGACGGAAGGAGCTATGGCTACACCTTC. Residues: CASRQDGRSYGYTF.

The chain is built from TRBV6-1 and TRBJ1-1; 8 bases fit TRBD1. From germline, CDR1 is MNHNS and CDR2 SASEGT. CDR3 length: 14 residues. The chain's CDR3 is CVPRTGWRSTEAFF. CDR3 nucleotides: TGTGTCCCAAGGACAGGGTGGAGGAGCACTGAAGCTTTCTTT.

The chain couples TRBV28 to TRBJ2-7, with a tentative D call TRBD1 (6 bases). The length of the CDR3 is 13 residues. The germline CDR1 and CDR2 sequences are MDHEN and SYDVKM. The V and J ends lost 8 bases and 0 bases respectively, with 11 bases between them. This CDR3 reads CASLDRTSYEQYF. The CDR3, as DNA: TGTGCCAGCCTCGACAGGACCTCCTACGAGCAGTACTTC. Looking up the rest from reference TRBV28 and TRBJ2-7 gives the full variable domain: DVKVTQSSRYLVKRTGEKVFLECVQDMDHENMFWYRQDPGLGLRLIYFSYDVKMKEKGDIPEGYSVSREKKERFSLILESASTNQTSMYLCASLDRTSYEQYFGPGTRLTVT.

The gene calls are TRBV28 and TRBJ1-5; the D gene is possibly TRBD1 (5 bases). CDR3 size: 15 residues. Germline V gene data show CDR1 as MDHEN and CDR2 as SYDVKM. The V end lost 2 bases, the J end lost 4 bases, and 12 bases lay between the germline ends. CDR3 sequence reads: CASSLGGSGNQPQHF. For the CDR3, the DNA is TGTGCCAGCAGTTTAGGGGGGTCGGGGAATCAGCCCCAGCATTTT.

This sequence joins TRBV27 and TRBJ2-7, with 8 bases lining up with TRBD1. Germline V gene lookup returns CDR1 MNHEY and CDR2 SMNVEV (reference sequence). The CDR3 covers 14 residues. The V segment lost 7 bases and the J segment 1 base; nucleotides outside the gene matches: 6. CDR3 residues: CASNQGAQSYEQYF. CDR3 in DNA: TGTGCCAGCAACCAGGGGGCGCAGTCCTACGAGCAGTACTTC.

This sequence joins TRBV28 and TRBJ2-6; D may be TRBD1 or TRBD2 (5 bases each). The germline V and J ends were trimmed by 7 bases and 0 bases, with 22 bases remaining between them. This CDR3 is 19 amino acids long. Germline values: CDR1 MDHEN, CDR2 SYDVKM. CDR3 bases: TGTGCCAGCACCTCAAGGTGGATCCCAGGGAGCTCTGGGGCCAACGTCCTGACTTTC. Its translation: CASTSRWIPGSSGANVLTF.

CDR3 residues: CASSGSWLAGANEQFF. For the CDR3, the DNA is TGTGCCAGCAGCGGTAGTTGGCTAGCGGGCGCCAATGAGCAGTTCTTC. The gene calls are TRBV9 and TRBJ2-1; 8 bases line up with TRBD2. V was clipped by 3 bases and J by 6 bases; unmatched bases: 11. This CDR3 is built from 16 residues. Germline CDR1 and CDR2: SGDLS and YYNGEE.

The chain joins TRBV7-9 to TRBJ2-7, with D maybe TRBD2 (5 bases). Per the germline V gene, CDR1 is SEHNR and CDR2 is FQNEAQ (reference sequence). The CDR3 consists of 15 residues. Trimming shortened V by 4 bases and J by 2 bases, and 15 bases separated the two germline ends. The CDR3 bases are TGTGCCAGCAGCTCCGACTACTCCGAGGCCTACGAGCAGTACTTC. Protein sequence: CASSSDYSEAYEQYF.

This chain uses TRBV9 with TRBJ1-1; a possible D gene is TRBD1 (6 bases). Trimming stripped 4 bases from V and 1 base from J, with 17 bases between. Germline CDR1 SGDLS, CDR2 YYNGEE. CDR3 length: 16 amino acids. The CDR3 DNA is TGTGCCAGCAGCACCGGGGCGGGGGCGCGGAACACTGAAGCTTTCTTT. Translated: CASSTGAGARNTEAFF.

This clone has a single count. The chain links TRBV7-8 to TRBJ1-2; D uncertain. V was trimmed by 5 bases and J by 0 bases, leaving 13 bases between them. CDR3 size: 15 residues. The germline V gene encodes CDR1 SGHVS and CDR2 FQNEAQ. Written as DNA, the CDR3 is TGTGCCAGCAGCGAAAGGGTACTACCTAACTATGGCTACACCTTC. This sequence encodes CASSERVLPNYGYTF.

The V call is TRBV6-1, the J call TRBJ2-5; no definite D call. The V gene lost 5 bases and the J gene lost 0 bases, with 10 bases spanning the gap. Germline CDR1 is MNHNS and CDR2 is SASEGT. The CDR3 runs to 14 residues. The CDR3 bases are TGTGCCAGCAGTTGGGATGCCAACCAAGAGACCCAGTACTTC. It encodes CASSWDANQETQYF.

This clone turned up a few times. V and J are TRBV9 and TRBJ1-4, with 8 bases matching TRBD1. Looked up from germline, CDR1 is SGDLS and CDR2 is YYNGEE. This CDR3 has 17 residues. V was pared by 4 bases and J by 3 bases, with 11 bases of the junction left unmatched. CDR3: CASSRGSQGQANEKLFF. Here the CDR3 DNA reads TGTGCCAGCAGCCGAGGGTCCCAGGGACAGGCTAATGAAAAACTGTTTTTT.

The V gene is TRBV4-3, the J gene TRBJ1-2; 10 bases fit TRBD1. V lost 2 bases, J lost 4 bases, and 10 bases stayed unmatched. CDR3 length equals 17 residues. Per germline, CDR1 LGHNA and CDR2 YSLEER. As DNA, the CDR3 is TGCGCCAGCAGCCAACGCTGGGGGACAGGGGATAGCTATGGCTACACCTTC. This translates into CASSQRWGTGDSYGYTF.

The chain carries TRBV28 and TRBJ2-7; D is perhaps TRBD2 (5 bases). The V gene's germline CDR1 is MDHEN and CDR2 SYDVKM. V gave up 7 bases and J gave up 5 bases, with 21 bases separating them. The CDR3 has 15 amino acids. The chain's CDR3 is CASTQEGRSLHEQYF. The CDR3 nucleotides read TGTGCCAGCACCCAAGAGGGTCGGTCGCTCCACGAGCAGTACTTC.

The chain joins TRBV6-5 to TRBJ2-2; D possibly corresponds to TRBD2 (6 bases). Per germline, CDR1 MNHEY and CDR2 SVGAGI. This CDR3 has 15 amino acids. Trimming shortened V by 4 bases and J by 2 bases, and 11 bases separated the two germline ends. The CDR3 loop reads CASSFGTQNTGELFF. CDR3 nucleotides: TGTGCCAGCAGTTTTGGGACTCAAAACACCGGGGAGCTGTTTTTT.

The chain is built from TRBV15 and TRBJ2-5, with no clear D. Looked up from germline, CDR1 is LNHNV and CDR2 is YYDKDF (reference sequence). The CDR3 sequence is 16 residues long. V was shortened by 3 bases and J by 2 bases, with 16 bases between the two germline ends. DNA for the CDR3: TGTGCCACCAGCAGGCCGTTCTCGGGTGGACAAGAGACCCAGTACTTC. It is translated as CATSRPFSGGQETQYF.

This clone appeared once. This chain uses TRBV13 with TRBJ1-2; 9 nucleotides match TRBD1. V lost 4 bases to trimming and J lost 4 bases; unmatched junction nucleotides: 13. The germline CDR1 and CDR2 sequences are PRHDT and FYEKMQ (reference sequence). The CDR3 runs 17 residues. CDR3 bases: TGTGCCAGCAGCTCCACCGGGACAGGGAGTATCAGCTATGGCTACACCTTC. Translation gives CASSSTGTGSISYGYTF.

The chain employs TRBV27 and TRBJ1-1, with 9 bases aligning to TRBD1. The trim removed 5 bases at V and 4 bases at J, leaving 11 bases unmatched. CDR1 is MNHEY, CDR2 SMNVEV, per germline (reference sequence). The CDR3 is 16 amino acids. The CDR3 DNA sequence: TGTGCCAGCAGTAGTTTCCGACAGGGGGAATTCACTGAAGCTTTCTTT. It is translated as CASSSFRQGEFTEAFF.

This rearrangement joins TRBV19 to TRBJ1-1; possibly TRBD1 for D (6 bases). This CDR3 has 13 amino acids. Germline V CDR1 and CDR2: LNHDA, SQIVND (reference sequence). V was pared by 8 bases and J by 0 bases, with 10 bases between. The CDR3 is CASSQGMNTEAFF. The CDR3 nucleotides read TGTGCCAGTTCCCAGGGGATGAACACTGAAGCTTTCTTT. Full variable domain (outside the CDR3, taken from reference TRBV19 and TRBJ1-1): DGGITQSPKYLFRKEGQNVTLSCEQNLNHDAMYWYRQDPGQGLRLIYYSQIVNDFQKGDIAEGYSVSREKKESFPLTVTSAQKNPTAFYLCASSQGMNTEAFFGQGTRLTVV.

V and J are TRBV30 and TRBJ2-7; D remains unclear. The germline CDR1 and CDR2 sequences are GTSNPN and SVGIG (reference sequence). V was trimmed by 2 bases and J by 3 bases, leaving 11 bases between them. The length of the CDR3 is 13 residues. The CDR3 protein is CAWSPLPSYEQYF. The DNA for the CDR3 is TGTGCCTGGAGTCCCCTCCCTAGCTACGAGCAGTACTTC. Full variable domain (missing parts from reference TRBV30 and TRBJ2-7): SQTIHQWPATLVQPVGSPLSLECTVEGTSNPNLYWYRQAAGRGLQLLFYSVGIGQISSEVPQNLSASRPQDRQFILSSKKLLLSDSGFYLCAWSPLPSYEQYFGPGTRLTVT.

Comments on this clone: Other DNA sequences in the sample encode the same CDR3. The genes are TRBV9 and TRBJ2-7; 10 positions match TRBD2. The J segment lost 2 bases and the V segment lost 2 bases, leaving 4 bases of the junction unmatched. The CDR3 loop spans 15 amino acids. The germline CDR1 and CDR2 sequences are SGDLS and YYNGEE. The CDR3 region is CASSVGAGGPYEQYF. CDR3 sequence (DNA): TGTGCCAGCAGCGTCGGAGCGGGAGGGCCCTACGAGCAGTACTTC.

The CDR3 reads CASTKARDRAGGYTF. CDR3 coding DNA: TGCGCCAGCACCAAGGCCCGGGACAGGGCGGGTGGCTACACCTTC. This chain uses TRBV4-1 with TRBJ1-2; TRBD1 aligns across 9 bases. Germline CDR1 reads MGHRA; CDR2 reads YSYEKL. There are 15 residues in the CDR3. Germline trimming cut 7 bases from V and 7 bases from J; bases unmatched to any gene: 13.

The gene calls are TRBV5-8 and TRBJ2-2; 11 bases agree with TRBD2. V shed 3 bases, J shed 6 bases, and the junction held 4 bases outside the gene matches. The CDR3 loop spans 15 amino acids. Germline CDR1 reads SGHTS; CDR2 reads YDEGEE. CDR3 nucleotide sequence: TGTGCCAGCAGCTATGATAGCGGGAGGGCCGGGGAGCTGTTTTTT. Translation gives CASSYDSGRAGELFF. Full variable domain (remainder filled in from reference TRBV5-8 and TRBJ2-2): EAGVTQSPTHLIKTRGQQATLRCSPISGHTSVYWYQQALGLGLQFLLWYDEGEERNRGNFPPRFSGRQFPNYSSELNVNALELEDSALYLCASSYDSGRAGELFFGEGSRLTVL.

Of note for this clone: Distinct nucleotide sequences in the sample also encode this CDR3. J is TRBJ2-7 and V is TRBV29-1; D could derive from TRBD1 or TRBD2 (5 bases each). Between the trimmed V and J ends, which lost 4 bases and 3 bases, there was a span of 10 bases. The CDR3 has 12 amino acids. Germline V gene lookup returns CDR1 SQVTM and CDR2 ANQGSEA. The CDR3 sequence is CSVAGQYYEQYF. As DNA, the CDR3 is TGCAGCGTTGCGGGGCAATACTACGAGCAGTACTTC.

The chain joins TRBV29-1 to TRBJ2-7, with D possibly TRBD1 on 6 matching bases. Germline V gene data show CDR1 as SQVTM and CDR2 as ANQGSEA. CDR3 length: 12 residues. DNA of the CDR3: TGCGGAGCTCGGCAGGGGAACTACGAGCAGTACTTC. This gives the protein CGARQGNYEQYF.

The rearrangement uses TRBV28 and TRBJ1-1; D is unresolved. With 6 bases removed from V and 6 bases from J, the gap between germline ends came to 23 bases. The CDR3 spans 16 residues. Germline V CDR1 and CDR2: MDHEN, SYDVKM. In nucleotides, the CDR3 is TGTGCCAGCAGCCTAGCCCCATCCATGCCAGGCGCTGAAGCTTTCTTT. Translated: CASSLAPSMPGAEAFF.

This rearrangement joins TRBV9 to TRBJ2-7; TRBD2 agrees at 7 bases. Germline V gene lookup returns CDR1 SGDLS and CDR2 YYNGEE. The CDR3 extends over 14 amino acids. V was clipped by 0 bases and J by 3 bases; unmatched bases: 3. The CDR3 coding sequence is TGTGCCAGCAGCGTAGATTGGGAGGGCTACGAGCAGTACTTC. Amino acid sequence: CASSVDWEGYEQYF.

The V and J genes are TRBV7-9 and TRBJ2-7; a weak D match, TRBD1 (6 bases). The CDR3 extends over 14 amino acids. Deletions cut 3 bases from V and 0 bases from J, with 9 bases between. Germline CDR1 is SEHNR and CDR2 is FQNEAQ (reference sequence). The CDR3 reads CASSFGTHSYEQYF. The CDR3 DNA reads TGTGCCAGCAGCTTCGGGACACACTCCTACGAGCAGTACTTC.

This chain links TRBV15 with TRBJ2-5; 8 bases are a match to TRBD2. Trimming cost V 1 base and J 0 bases; bases outside gene matches: 7. The CDR3 consists of 17 residues. Germline CDR1 reads LNHNV; CDR2 reads YYDKDF (reference sequence). The CDR3 DNA is TGTGCCACCAGCAGAGTGGCGGGAGGCGATTACCAAGAGACCCAGTACTTC. Translating gives CATSRVAGGDYQETQYF.

The J gene is TRBJ2-5, the V gene TRBV7-9, with D perhaps matching TRBD1 (5 bases). The CDR3 contains 14 residues. V was pared by 5 bases and J by 7 bases, with 17 bases between. Germline assignment: CDR1 SEHNR and CDR2 FQNEAQ (reference sequence). The CDR3 DNA reads TGTGCCAGCAGCCCGCCCAACGGCCAGGGGACCCAGTACTTC. Translated: CASSPPNGQGTQYF.

The chain carries TRBV28 and TRBJ2-2; TRBD2 matches at 11 bases. V was pared by 5 bases and J by 7 bases, with 6 bases of the junction left unmatched. The CDR3 consists of 15 residues. Germline V lookup: CDR1 MDHEN, CDR2 SYDVKM. In nucleotides, the CDR3 is TGTGCCAGCAGTCGAACTAGCGGGAGAGTCGGGGAGCTGTTTTTT. It encodes CASSRTSGRVGELFF.

The chain joins TRBV28 to TRBJ1-5; 9 bases line up with TRBD1. Looked up from germline, CDR1 is MDHEN and CDR2 is SYDVKM. CDR3 length: 15 residues. Trimming took 4 bases from V and 7 from J; bases not matched to a gene: 8. The CDR3 DNA follows: TGTGCCAGCAGTTACATACAGGGGGCGGGACAGCCCCAGCATTTT. Translation gives CASSYIQGAGQPQHF.